What follows describes a single T cell receptor (beta chain). The target antigen is unknown. This sample is part of a study of vaccination and CD4 T cells after COVID-19. In the study overall: Convalescents were six males and four females, two of them Hispanic.

The study sequenced cultured CD4+ T cell DNA using the Oncomine TCR Beta short-read assay. TCRdb reprocessed the PCR reads with MiXCR, giving one entry per CDR3 protein. The sample holds some 16,000 distinct CDR3 sequences, roughly 40% seen once. Treatment specified: 10-day PBMC culture with coronavirus spike peptide pools or control peptides (ViraFEST assay). V lost 2 bases and J lost 4; bases outside the gene matches: 13. The CDR3 contains 18 residues. Per the germline V gene, CDR1 is MNHEY and CDR2 is SVGEGT. Sequencing was performed on CD4+ T cells from blood, cultured in vitro. This chain connects TRBV6-2 or TRBV6-3 to TRBJ2-3; 9 positions agree with TRBD2. This sequence originates from a human donor who had recovered from COVID-19. The chain's CDR3 is CASSYTRRLAGVSDTQYF. The CDR3 coding sequence is TGTGCCAGCAGTTACACCAGGCGTTTAGCGGGAGTTTCAGATACGCAGTATTTT.